The subject of this entry is one T cell receptor beta chain. The antigen is not known. This record comes from a study of OX40 agonist ivuxolimab in advanced cancers. Overall study: The patients received agonistic anti-OX40 (CD134) antibody ivuxolimab. Points from the study as a whole: CD8+ T cells averaged more expanded clones than CD4+.

Autoimmune disease history or systemic immunosuppression led to patients being barred. Only in-frame clones appear in the TCRdb table, and some are missing; sequencing was by immunoSEQ multiplex PCR. The sample includes 65,000 to 95,000 clones, about 86% of them seen just once. CDR1 and CDR2 (germline): MNHEY, SVGAGI. Trimming stripped 6 bases from V and 1 base from J, with 13 bases between. CDR3 length: 14 amino acids. V gene TRBV6-5 combines with J gene TRBJ2-7; perhaps TRBD1 as D (6 bases). This clonotype originated in an adult with an advanced solid tumor such as melanoma, head and neck, liver or kidney cancer. The source was CD4+ or CD8+ T cells sorted from blood, collected in a trial of the OX40 agonist ivuxolimab. CDR3 bases: TGTGCCAGCAGACTTAGACAGGCATCCTACGAGCAGTACTTC. The encoded protein is CASRLRQASYEQYF.